The clone carrying this TCR beta chain was counted once. After removal of 5 bases from V and 0 bases from J, the junction contained 13 bases not matched to a gene. Germline CDR1 is SGHAT and CDR2 is FQNNGV. This CDR3 has 18 residues. Participant reports of clinical history set cohort assignment. Under the authors' procedure: From reference gene primer amplification, estimates of nucleated cell counts were derived. Data came from immunoSEQ multiplex PCR; TCRdb stores just in-frame clones and leaves some out. That table furnishes V, J and clone size, whereas the DNA furnished D and trimming. Of some 200,000 clones listed, about 79% are singletons. These data come from a study of blood T cell repertoires in COVID-19. About the research overall: Spain, Italy and the United States supplied samples that represented acute and convalescent COVID-19.

The source material was PBMCs or T cells enriched from blood (not recorded which). This TCR came from a woman in her 40s with acute COVID-19. The chain employs TRBV11-2 and TRBJ2-1, with TRBD2 matching 7 bases. As DNA, the CDR3 is TGTGCCAGCAGCCCAGGTGGAGGCGGGAGTGGCTCCTACAATGAGCAGTTCTTC. It encodes CASSPGGGGSGSYNEQFF.